A single sample is the source of the 14 T cell receptor beta chains below, sequenced in a study of CD8 T cells in Susac syndrome. The RNA input was about 0.45 to 1 ug, and it was reverse transcribed with random hexamers. TCRdb re-analysed the immunoSEQ multiplex PCR reads in MiXCR, keeping a single row per CDR3 protein. The table has approximately 190,000 distinct CDR3 sequences, approximately 93% seen once. Material for sequencing was CD4+ T cells from PBMCs. The receptors shown here come from a human donor in good health.

The V call is TRBV7-9, the J call TRBJ1-2; D might be TRBD1 (6 bases). Germline CDR1 SEHNR, CDR2 FQNEAQ (reference sequence). The germline V and J ends were trimmed by 0 bases and 8 bases, with 13 bases remaining between them. This CDR3 comprises 14 residues. CDR3 sequence (DNA): TGTGCCAGCAGCTTAGCGCAGGGGCGCGAAGGCTACACCTTC. Protein: CASSLAQGREGYTF.

This clonotype has only one observation. The chain carries TRBV2 and TRBJ2-5; D may be TRBD2 (5 bases). Germline V gene lookup returns CDR1 SNHLY and CDR2 FYNNEI. V dropped 6 bases and J dropped 5 bases, with 13 bases sitting between them. This CDR3 has 13 amino acids. The CDR3 protein is CASRGLAHETQYF. In nucleotides, the CDR3 is TGTGCCAGCAGGGGCCTAGCTCACGAGACCCAGTACTTC.

The chain combines TRBV4-2 with TRBJ1-1, with D unclear. The CDR3 runs to 17 residues. Germline values: CDR1 LGHNA, CDR2 YNFKEQ. The V and J ends lost 1 base and 0 bases respectively, with 15 bases between them. The CDR3 sequence: CASSQGPMRDLNTEAFF. DNA for the CDR3: TGTGCCAGCAGCCAAGGACCGATGCGGGATTTGAACACTGAAGCTTTCTTT.

V usage is TRBV18 and J usage is TRBJ1-4, with TRBD1 identical over 8 bases. The germline V gene has CDR1 KGHSH and CDR2 LQKENI. The V segment lost 4 bases and the J segment 7 bases; nucleotides outside the gene matches: 8. CDR3 size: 15 residues. CDR3 in amino acids: CASSRQGANGEKLFF. The CDR3 region has the DNA TGTGCCAGCTCACGCCAGGGGGCGAATGGTGAAAAACTGTTTTTT.

The chain uses TRBV4-3 and TRBJ1-3; maybe TRBD1 (5 bases). V was shortened by 4 bases and J by 1 base, with 14 bases between the two germline ends. Germline V gene lookup returns CDR1 LGHNA and CDR2 YSLEER. The CDR3 has 16 residues. The CDR3 spells CASSLGRSLSGNTIYF. The DNA of the CDR3 is TGCGCCAGCAGCCTGGGACGCAGCCTTTCTGGAAACACCATATATTTT.

The chain uses TRBV12-3 or TRBV12-4 and TRBJ1-4, with D unclear. CDR3 length: 13 residues. Trimming shortened V by 2 bases and J by 5 bases, and 6 bases separated the two germline ends. The CDR3 reads CASSLRGNEKLFF. CDR3 coding DNA: TGTGCCAGCAGTTTACGCGGGAATGAAAAACTGTTTTTT.

The rearrangement links TRBV14 to TRBJ1-1; D is ambiguous. Germline V gives CDR1 SGHDN, CDR2 FVKESK. Trimming shortened V by 3 bases and J by 1 base, and 12 bases separated the two germline ends. The CDR3 runs to 15 residues. The CDR3 protein is CASSHPRLSNTEAFF. The CDR3 nucleotides read TGTGCCAGCAGCCATCCCAGACTTTCGAACACTGAAGCTTTCTTT. The full variable domain, rest sourced from reference TRBV14 and TRBJ1-1, is EAGVTQFPSHSVIEKGQTVTLRCDPISGHDNLYWYRRVMGKEIKFLLHFVKESKQDESGMPNNRFLAERTGGTYSTLKVQPAELEDSGVYFCASSHPRLSNTEAFFGQGTRLTVV.

Only one count was recorded for this clonotype. The V and J genes are TRBV20-1 and TRBJ2-5; D is unresolved. The CDR3 runs to 13 residues. Germline CDR1 is DFQATT and CDR2 is SNEGSKA (reference sequence). Between the trimmed V and J ends, which lost 2 bases and 2 bases, there was a span of 9 bases. CDR3 region: CSARSHDQETQYF. In DNA form, the CDR3 reads TGCAGTGCTAGATCCCACGATCAAGAGACCCAGTACTTC.

The chain is built from TRBV6-1 and TRBJ1-4; 8 positions match TRBD1. V trimming: 3 bases; J trimming: 4 bases; junction bases outside the gene matches: 7. Germline-derived CDR1 and CDR2 are MNHNS and SASEGT. The CDR3 extends over 16 amino acids. In DNA form, the CDR3 reads TGTGCCAGCAGTGAGCTGACAGGGGCCCTTAATGAAAAACTGTTTTTT. It is translated as CASSELTGALNEKLFF.

The genes are TRBV19 and TRBJ2-6; 7 positions agree with TRBD1. CDR1 LNHDA and CDR2 SQIVND come from the germline V gene (reference sequence). There are 18 residues in the CDR3. With 5 bases clipped from V and 0 bases from J, the junction kept 10 bases outside the gene matches. CDR3 nucleotides: TGTGCCAGTAGTCCATGGGACAGCGACCTCTCTGGGGCCAACGTCCTGACTTTC. Residues: CASSPWDSDLSGANVLTF.

The chain carries TRBV12-3 or TRBV12-4 and TRBJ1-2; 8 nucleotides agree with TRBD1. The CDR3 contains 14 residues. J lost 6 bases, V lost 7 bases, and 10 bases had no gene match. Written as DNA, the CDR3 is TGTGCCAGCACCCTCGCGGGACAGGCCAATGGCTACACCTTC. Its protein product is CASTLAGQANGYTF.

The CDR3 reads CSAGTGGSWNTEAFF. The CDR3 DNA sequence: TGCAGTGCTGGGACAGGGGGCTCTTGGAACACTGAAGCTTTCTTT. J is TRBJ1-1 and V is TRBV20-1; TRBD1 agrees at 12 bases. The CDR3 is 15 residues long. The V gene's germline CDR1 is DFQATT and CDR2 SNEGSKA (reference sequence). V lost 5 bases, J lost 1 base, and 5 bases stayed unmatched.

J is TRBJ1-1 and V is TRBV19; D is uncertain. The CDR3 sequence is 15 residues long. V gave up 2 bases and J gave up 5 bases, with 15 bases separating them. CDR1 and CDR2 from the germline V gene are LNHDA and SQIVND (reference sequence). This CDR3 is CASSIKGNPRTEAFF. The CDR3 DNA sequence: TGTGCCAGTAGTATAAAAGGTAATCCAAGGACTGAAGCTTTCTTT.

CDR3 loop: CASSHSAGTGLNYGYTF. CDR3 in DNA: TGCGCCAGCAGTCATTCAGCCGGGACAGGGTTGAACTATGGCTACACCTTC. J is TRBJ1-2 and V is TRBV23-1, with TRBD1 matching 9 bases. TRBV23-1 is an ORF, with its function uncertain. The CDR3 has 17 amino acids. V dropped 3 bases and J dropped 2; count of bases not matched to a gene: 10.